One sample yielded the 31 T cell receptor beta chains listed below, sequenced in a study of T cell changes during pregnancy in multiple sclerosis. Repertoires were generated with immunoSEQ multiplex PCR, while TCRdb's copy carries only in-frame clones and drops some. The table lists 20,000 to 25,000 clones, 85% to 95% of them singletons. The material sequenced was CD4+ T cells from peripheral blood mononuclear cells, taken in the third trimester of pregnancy. Receptor source: a female donor with multiple sclerosis, enrolled in a pregnancy study.

This chain uses TRBV19 with TRBJ2-2; 9 bases line up with TRBD1. The CDR3 runs 15 residues. Germline CDR1 LNHDA, CDR2 SQIVND (reference sequence). V trimming: 4 bases; J trimming: 4 bases; junction bases outside the gene matches: 4. The DNA for the CDR3 is TGTGCCAGTAGTAGTGCGGGACAGGGCACCGGGGAGCTGTTTTTT. Residues: CASSSAGQGTGELFF.

The V gene is TRBV6-1, the J gene TRBJ1-4; no reliable D call. Germline values: CDR1 MNHNS, CDR2 SASEGT. V dropped 2 bases and J dropped 6 bases, with 4 bases sitting between them. This CDR3 comprises 12 residues. The CDR3 coding sequence is TGTGCCAGCAGTGAAACGGATGAAAAACTGTTTTTT. This gives the protein CASSETDEKLFF.

The chain recombines TRBV7-2 with TRBJ2-1; the match to TRBD2 covers 8 bases. This CDR3 has 15 amino acids. Germline V gene data show CDR1 as SGHTA and CDR2 as FQGNSA. J gave up 3 bases and V 6 bases, and 7 bases lay outside the gene matches. CDR3 DNA sequence: TGTGCCAGCAGAACCTCGGGGGGGGACTACAATGAGCAGTTCTTC. It yields the protein CASRTSGGDYNEQFF.

The V call is TRBV7-3, the J call TRBJ1-1, with D perhaps matching TRBD1 (5 bases). CDR3 length equals 14 residues. The germline CDR1 and CDR2 sequences are SGHTA and FQGTGA. Deletions cut 5 bases from V and 4 bases from J, with 14 bases between. The CDR3 reads CASSRDAGLTEAFF. The DNA of the CDR3 is TGTGCCAGCAGCCGAGACGCAGGGCTCACTGAAGCTTTCTTT.

V is TRBV10-3 and J is TRBJ2-3; possible D gene TRBD2, 5 bases. CDR1 is ENHRY and CDR2 is SYGVKD in the germline V gene. Trimming stripped 4 bases from V and 5 bases from J, with 10 bases between. The CDR3 consists of 13 residues. In nucleotides, the CDR3 is TGTGCCATCAGTGGGATCGGGGAAGATACGCAGTATTTT. This gives the protein CAISGIGEDTQYF.

This chain connects TRBV5-1 to TRBJ1-1; the match to TRBD1 covers 8 bases. The CDR3 loop spans 16 amino acids. V was clipped by 4 bases and J by 0 bases; unmatched bases: 8. The germline V gene encodes CDR1 SGHRS and CDR2 YFSETQ. In DNA form, the CDR3 reads TGCGCCAGCAGCAATCAGGGGGCGGGGGTGAACACTGAAGCTTTCTTT. Protein product: CASSNQGAGVNTEAFF.

This chain connects TRBV5-1 to TRBJ1-4, with 10 bases lining up with TRBD1. Germline trimming cut 4 bases from V and 6 bases from J; bases unmatched to any gene: 3. Looked up from germline, CDR1 is SGHRS and CDR2 is YFSETQ. The CDR3 covers 14 residues. CDR3 protein: CASSHGTGDEKLFF. The CDR3 coding sequence is TGCGCCAGCAGCCACGGGACAGGGGATGAAAAACTGTTTTTT. Supplemented by reference TRBV5-1 and TRBJ1-4, the full variable domain reads KAGVTQTPRYLIKTRGQQVTLSCSPISGHRSVSWYQQTPGQGLQFLFEYFSETQRNKGNFPGRFSGRQFSNSRSEMNVSTLELGDSALYLCASSHGTGDEKLFFGSGTQLSVL.

The chain has TRBV18 and TRBJ2-7; the D gene is possibly TRBD1 (6 bases). The V and J ends lost 1 base and 0 bases respectively, with 13 bases between them. The CDR3 spans 16 residues. CDR1 and CDR2 from the germline V gene are KGHSH and LQKENI. The CDR3 DNA sequence: TGTGCCAGCTCACCACTCTCAGGGGATCTCTCCTACGAGCAGTACTTC. Its protein product is CASSPLSGDLSYEQYF.

The rearrangement links TRBV2 to TRBJ1-5; TRBD1 matches 7 bases. The CDR3 has 14 amino acids. V was pared by 4 bases and J by 6 bases, with 6 bases of the junction left unmatched. Germline V lookup: CDR1 SNHLY, CDR2 FYNNEI. The DNA of the CDR3 is TGTGCCAGCAGTGTGACAGGGTCTATTCAGCCCCAGCATTTT. Encoded protein: CASSVTGSIQPQHF.

The chain couples TRBV28 to TRBJ1-3, with D perhaps TRBD1 (6 bases). V shed 2 bases and J shed 4 bases, with 15 bases lying between them. CDR1 is MDHEN and CDR2 is SYDVKM in the germline V gene. The CDR3 consists of 16 residues. CDR3 DNA: TGTGCCAGCAGTTTAGGTGGGGGCTTGGAAGGAAACACCATATATTTT. Its translation is CASSLGGGLEGNTIYF.

V gene TRBV10-1 combines with J gene TRBJ1-1; a possible D gene is TRBD1 (5 bases). The CDR3 length is 12 residues. V lost 7 bases and J lost 4, with 10 bases in between. Germline V gene data show CDR1 as WNHNN and CDR2 as SYGVQD (reference sequence). This CDR3 reads CASMGDSTEAFF. CDR3 DNA: TGCGCCAGCATGGGCGACAGCACTGAAGCTTTCTTT.

The CDR3: CAISDLGGETQYF. The CDR3 DNA sequence: TGTGCCATCAGTGATCTGGGGGGAGAGACCCAGTACTTC. The chain combines TRBV10-3 with TRBJ2-5, with D perhaps matching TRBD2 (6 bases). V lost 3 bases, J lost 4 bases, and 9 bases lay in between. This CDR3 region has 13 residues. Germline V gene data show CDR1 as ENHRY and CDR2 as SYGVKD.

The chain employs TRBV5-5 and TRBJ1-5; possible D gene TRBD1, 6 bases. The CDR3 is 15 residues long. The germline V gene has CDR1 SGHKS and CDR2 YYEKEE (reference sequence). The germline V and J ends were trimmed by 0 bases and 7 bases, with 14 bases remaining between them. The CDR3 DNA reads as TGTGCCAGCAGCTTGGAACCGGGACATCAACAGCCCCAGCATTTT. It yields the protein CASSLEPGHQQPQHF.

The V and J genes are TRBV9 and TRBJ2-3; D possibly corresponds to TRBD2 (5 bases). V shed 4 bases and J shed 0 bases, with 12 bases lying between them. The CDR3 contains 15 residues. Germline CDR1 and CDR2: SGDLS and YYNGEE. The CDR3 reads CASSTGLTSTDTQYF. For the CDR3, the DNA is TGTGCCAGCAGCACTGGACTTACTAGCACAGATACGCAGTATTTT.

This sequence joins TRBV10-2 and TRBJ1-1; 7 positions match TRBD1. V lost 10 bases, J lost 8 bases, and 10 bases stayed unmatched. The CDR3 is 12 residues long. Germline values: CDR1 WSHSY, CDR2 SAAADI. As DNA, the CDR3 is TGCGCCACCTCCACCCGGGGACAGGAAGCTTTCTTT. As protein: CATSTRGQEAFF.

The V gene is TRBV29-1, the J gene TRBJ1-1; 7 bases align to TRBD1. V shed 4 bases, J shed 5 bases, and the junction held 7 bases outside the gene matches. Per germline, CDR1 SQVTM and CDR2 ANQGSEA. The CDR3 length is 13 residues. The CDR3 bases are TGCAGCGTTGCCTCAGGGGGATATACTGAAGCTTTCTTT. This codes for CSVASGGYTEAFF. The full variable domain, its missing parts supplied by reference TRBV29-1 and TRBJ1-1, is SAVISQKPSRDICQRGTSLTIQCQVDSQVTMMFWYRQQPGQSLTLIATANQGSEATYESGFVIDKFPISRPNLTFSTLTVSNMSPEDSSIYLCSVASGGYTEAFFGQGTRLTVV.

The CDR3 DNA reads as TGTGCCAGCTCACCAATCTCAGGGGTGAACACTGAAGCTTTCTTT. Translation: CASSPISGVNTEAFF. V usage is TRBV18 and J usage is TRBJ1-1; D perhaps matches TRBD1 (6 bases). The CDR3 has 15 residues. V lost 2 bases, J lost 0 bases, and 10 bases lay in between. Germline-derived CDR1 and CDR2 are KGHSH and LQKENI.

V and J are TRBV5-6 and TRBJ1-2; TRBD1 is a possible D gene (6 bases). Germline loops: CDR1 SGHDT, CDR2 YYEEEE. V dropped 4 bases and J dropped 4 bases, with 17 bases sitting between them. The CDR3 runs 15 residues. CDR3 nucleotide sequence: TGTGCCAGCAGCCCTTGGACAGTCGGCGCCTATGGCTACACCTTC. This encodes CASSPWTVGAYGYTF. The complete variable domain, with remaining parts taken from reference TRBV5-6 and TRBJ1-2, reads DAGVTQSPTHLIKTRGQQVTLRCSPKSGHDTVSWYQQALGQGPQFIFQYYEEEERQRGNFPDRFSGHQFPNYSSELNVNALLLGDSALYLCASSPWTVGAYGYTFGSGTRLTVV.

This chain joins TRBV7-8 and TRBJ1-4; 8 bases agree with TRBD1. The CDR3 runs 15 residues. Germline V gene data show CDR1 as SGHVS and CDR2 as FQNEAQ. V shed 5 bases and J 8 bases; nucleotides not matched to a gene: 10. CDR3 nucleotide sequence: TGTGCCAGCAGCCGCGCAGGGGGCATAGGAGAAAAACTGTTTTTT. Translated: CASSRAGGIGEKLFF.

The CDR3 sequence is CASANADRGFGGYTF. In DNA, the CDR3 is TGTGCCAGCGCCAACGCGGACAGGGGGTTCGGCGGCTACACCTTC. The chain links TRBV2 to TRBJ1-2; 10 nucleotides match TRBD1. The CDR3 spans 15 residues. Trimming cost V 8 bases and J 8 bases; bases outside gene matches: 14. Germline values: CDR1 SNHLY, CDR2 FYNNEI.

A single count supports this clone. This chain links TRBV2 with TRBJ1-5; perhaps TRBD1 as D (6 bases). This CDR3 comprises 15 residues. Germline loops: CDR1 SNHLY, CDR2 FYNNEI. Trimming left V 2 bases short and J 7 bases short, with 15 bases between. The CDR3 here is CASSERDTALQPQHF. In nucleotides, the CDR3 is TGTGCCAGCAGTGAAAGGGACACTGCCCTCCAGCCCCAGCATTTT.

V is TRBV5-8 and J is TRBJ2-7; 7 bases are shared with TRBD2. Per germline, CDR1 SGHTS and CDR2 YDEGEE. J was trimmed by 7 bases and V by 0 bases; bases with no gene match: 4. CDR3 length: 13 residues. The CDR3 DNA sequence: TGTGCCAGCAGCTTGGAGTGGGGGGGTGAGCAGTACTTC. Its translation: CASSLEWGGEQYF.

The rearrangement uses TRBV4-3 and TRBJ2-3; 9 nucleotides align to TRBD2. Germline V gene sequence: CDR1 LGHNA, CDR2 YSLEER. The CDR3 loop spans 16 amino acids. V dropped 0 bases and J dropped 2; count of bases not matched to a gene: 3. CDR3 sequence: CASSQETSGYTDTQYF. CDR3 coding DNA: TGCGCCAGCAGCCAAGAAACTAGCGGGTACACAGATACGCAGTATTTT.

The J gene is TRBJ2-5, the V gene TRBV7-9, with D unclear. The CDR3 length is 12 residues. Germline CDR1 and CDR2: SEHNR and FQNEAQ (reference sequence). V was clipped by 3 bases and J by 4 bases, with 6 bases between them. The CDR3 loop reads CASSFTPETQYF. CDR3 sequence (DNA): TGTGCCAGCAGCTTCACTCCAGAGACCCAGTACTTC.

This clone appeared once. This chain links TRBV7-3 with TRBJ2-1, with D maybe TRBD1 (5 bases). CDR3 length equals 16 residues. From germline, CDR1 is SGHTA and CDR2 FQGTGA. Trimming left V 0 bases short and J 0 bases short, with 9 bases between. The CDR3 DNA is TGTGCCAGCAGCTTAACGGGGCACAGCTCCTACAATGAGCAGTTCTTC. Encoded protein: CASSLTGHSSYNEQFF.

The chain carries TRBV7-2 and TRBJ2-5; 8 bases fit TRBD1. The germline V gene has CDR1 SGHTA and CDR2 FQGNSA. The junction had 4 bases not matched to a gene; V was cut back by 6 bases and J by 4 bases. This CDR3 spans 13 amino acids. CDR3 nucleotide sequence: TGTGCCAGCAGTTATGACAGGGGAGAGACCCAGTACTTC. Protein: CASSYDRGETQYF. The full variable domain, with the rest looked up from reference TRBV7-2 and TRBJ2-5, is GAGVSQSPSNKVTEKGKDVELRCDPISGHTALYWYRQSLGQGLEFLIYFQGNSAPDKSGLPSDRFSAERTGGSVSTLTIQRTQQEDSAVYLCASSYDRGETQYFGPGTRLLVL.

This rearrangement joins TRBV15 to TRBJ2-5, with 7 bases that match TRBD2. This CDR3 contains 14 residues. The germline gives CDR1 LNHNV, CDR2 YYDKDF (reference sequence). The junction had 0 bases not matched to a gene; V was cut back by 0 bases and J by 2 bases. The CDR3: CATSRDGGQETQYF. DNA of the CDR3: TGTGCCACCAGCAGAGACGGGGGGCAAGAGACCCAGTACTTC.

V is TRBV30 and J is TRBJ1-2; 8 nucleotides match TRBD1. With 5 bases clipped from V and 0 bases from J, the junction kept 2 bases outside the gene matches. From germline, CDR1 is GTSNPN and CDR2 SVGIG (reference sequence). The CDR3 runs 13 residues. In DNA form, the CDR3 reads TGTGCCTGGGTGACAGGGGCTAACTATGGCTACACCTTC. This sequence encodes CAWVTGANYGYTF.

The genes are TRBV18 and TRBJ2-2; 7 bases line up with TRBD1. From germline, CDR1 is KGHSH and CDR2 LQKENI. Trimming cost V 4 bases and J 7 bases; bases outside gene matches: 9. This CDR3 contains 15 residues. This CDR3 is CASSRLRGHGGELFF. The CDR3 DNA reads as TGTGCCAGCTCACGGCTGAGGGGGCATGGCGGGGAGCTGTTTTTT.

The chain has TRBV2 and TRBJ1-4; TRBD1 matches at 7 bases. Trimming took 6 bases from V and 8 from J; bases not matched to a gene: 9. From germline, CDR1 is SNHLY and CDR2 FYNNEI. This CDR3 has 14 amino acids. Here the CDR3 reads CASSANRGEEKLFF. As DNA, the CDR3 is TGTGCCAGCAGCGCAAACAGGGGAGAAGAAAAACTGTTTTTT. Looking up the rest from reference TRBV2 and TRBJ1-4 gives the full variable domain: EPEVTQTPSHQVTQMGQEVILRCVPISNHLYFYWYRQILGQKVEFLVSFYNNEISEKSEIFDDQFSVERPDGSNFTLKIRSTKLEDSAMYFCASSANRGEEKLFFGSGTQLSVL.

This sequence joins TRBV7-9 and TRBJ2-3; the D gene is possibly TRBD2 (6 bases). V lost 4 bases and J 8 bases, leaving 19 bases between the germline ends. Germline V gives CDR1 SEHNR, CDR2 FQNEAQ (reference sequence). The length of the CDR3 is 15 residues. The CDR3 nucleotides read TGTGCCAGCAGCTCGGGCGGGGTCATAGGAGGTACGCAGTATTTT. Translated: CASSSGGVIGGTQYF.